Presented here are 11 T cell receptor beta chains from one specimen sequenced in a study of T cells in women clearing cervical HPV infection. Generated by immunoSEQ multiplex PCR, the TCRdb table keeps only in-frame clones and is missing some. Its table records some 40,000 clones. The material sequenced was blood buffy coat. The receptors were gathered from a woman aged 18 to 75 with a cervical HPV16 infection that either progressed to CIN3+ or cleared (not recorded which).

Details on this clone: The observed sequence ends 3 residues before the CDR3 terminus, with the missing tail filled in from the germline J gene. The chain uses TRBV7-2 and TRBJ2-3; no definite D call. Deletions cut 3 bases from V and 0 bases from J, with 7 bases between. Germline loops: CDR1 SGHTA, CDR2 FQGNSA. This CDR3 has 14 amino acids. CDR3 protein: CASSLARSTDTQYF. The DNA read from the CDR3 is TGTGCCAGCAGCTTGGCCCGCAGCACAGATACG.

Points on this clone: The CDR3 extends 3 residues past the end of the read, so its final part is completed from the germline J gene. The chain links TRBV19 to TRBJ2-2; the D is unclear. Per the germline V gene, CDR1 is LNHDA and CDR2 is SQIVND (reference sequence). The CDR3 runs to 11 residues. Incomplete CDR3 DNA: TGTGCCAGTAGCCTGGCAAACGTG. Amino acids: CASSLANV. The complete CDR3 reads CASSLANVLFF.

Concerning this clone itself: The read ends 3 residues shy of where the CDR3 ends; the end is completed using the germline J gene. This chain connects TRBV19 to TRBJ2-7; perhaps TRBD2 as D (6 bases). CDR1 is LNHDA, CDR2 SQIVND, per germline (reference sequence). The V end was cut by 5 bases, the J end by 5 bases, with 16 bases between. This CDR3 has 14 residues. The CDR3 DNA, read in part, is TGTGCCAGTAGTTTTGGGGCCCGGAGGGACGAG. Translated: CASSFGARRDE. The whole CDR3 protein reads CASSFGARRDEQYF.

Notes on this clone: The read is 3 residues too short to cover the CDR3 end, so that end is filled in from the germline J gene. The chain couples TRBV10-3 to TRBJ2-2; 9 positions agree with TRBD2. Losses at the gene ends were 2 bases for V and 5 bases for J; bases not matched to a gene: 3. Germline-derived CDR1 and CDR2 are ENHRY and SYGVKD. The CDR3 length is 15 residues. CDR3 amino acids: CAISEIAGATGELFF. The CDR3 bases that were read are TGTGCCATCAGTGAGATAGCGGGAGCAACCGGGGAG.

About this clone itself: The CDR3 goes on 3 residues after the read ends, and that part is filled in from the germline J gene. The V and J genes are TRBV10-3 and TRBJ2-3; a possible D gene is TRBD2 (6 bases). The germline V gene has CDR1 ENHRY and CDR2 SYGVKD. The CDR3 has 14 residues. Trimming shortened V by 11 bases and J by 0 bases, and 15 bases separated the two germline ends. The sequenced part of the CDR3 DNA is TGTGCCCAGAGCGAGCGGGCCAGCACAGATACG. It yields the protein CAQSERASTDT. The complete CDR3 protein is CAQSERASTDTQYF.

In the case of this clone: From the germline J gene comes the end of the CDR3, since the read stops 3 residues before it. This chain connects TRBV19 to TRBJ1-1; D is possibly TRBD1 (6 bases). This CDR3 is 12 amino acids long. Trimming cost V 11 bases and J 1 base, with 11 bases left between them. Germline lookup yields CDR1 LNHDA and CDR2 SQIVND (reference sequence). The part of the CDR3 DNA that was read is TGTGCCTCTAAGACAGGGAACACTGAA. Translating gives CASKTGNTE. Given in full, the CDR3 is CASKTGNTEAFF. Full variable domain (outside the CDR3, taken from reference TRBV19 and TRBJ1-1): DGGITQSPKYLFRKEGQNVTLSCEQNLNHDAMYWYRQDPGQGLRLIYYSQIVNDFQKGDIAEGYSVSREKKESFPLTVTSAQKNPTAFYLCASKTGNTEAFFGQGTRLTVV.

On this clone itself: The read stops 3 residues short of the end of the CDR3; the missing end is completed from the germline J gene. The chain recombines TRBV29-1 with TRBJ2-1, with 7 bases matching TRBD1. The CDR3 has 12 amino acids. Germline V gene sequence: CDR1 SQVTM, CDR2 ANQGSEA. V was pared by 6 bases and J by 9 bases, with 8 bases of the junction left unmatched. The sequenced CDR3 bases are TGCAGCGTGGTGACAGGGTGGGTTGAG. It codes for CSVVTGWVE. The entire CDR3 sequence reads CSVVTGWVEQFF.

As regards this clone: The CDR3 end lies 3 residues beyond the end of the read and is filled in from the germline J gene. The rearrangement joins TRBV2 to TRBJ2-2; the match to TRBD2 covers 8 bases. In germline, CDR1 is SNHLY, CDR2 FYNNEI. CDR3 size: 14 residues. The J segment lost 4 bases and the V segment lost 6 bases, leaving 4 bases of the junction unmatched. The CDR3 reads CASSPGGGTGELFF. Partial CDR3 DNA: TGTGCCAGCAGCCCCGGGGGGGGCACCGGGGAG.

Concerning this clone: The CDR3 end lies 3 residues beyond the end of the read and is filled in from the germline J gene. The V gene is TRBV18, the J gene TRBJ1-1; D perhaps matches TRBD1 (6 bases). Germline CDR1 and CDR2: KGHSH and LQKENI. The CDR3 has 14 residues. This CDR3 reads CASSPRGRVDEAFF. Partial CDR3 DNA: TGTGCCAGCTCACCACGGGGGCGGGTAGACGAG.

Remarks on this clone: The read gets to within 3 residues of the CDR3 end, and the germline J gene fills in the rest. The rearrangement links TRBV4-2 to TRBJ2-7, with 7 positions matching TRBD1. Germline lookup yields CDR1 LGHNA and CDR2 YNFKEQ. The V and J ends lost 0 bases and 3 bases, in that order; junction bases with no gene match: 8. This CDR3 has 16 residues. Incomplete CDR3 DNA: TGTGCCAGCAGCCAAGATATTCGGACAGGACGCTACGAG. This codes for CASSQDIRTGRYE. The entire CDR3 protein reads CASSQDIRTGRYEQYF.

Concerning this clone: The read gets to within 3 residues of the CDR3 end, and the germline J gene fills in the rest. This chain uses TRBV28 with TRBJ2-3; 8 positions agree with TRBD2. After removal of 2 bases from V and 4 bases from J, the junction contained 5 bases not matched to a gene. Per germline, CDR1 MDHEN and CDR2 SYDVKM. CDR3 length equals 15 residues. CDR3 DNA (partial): TGTGCCAGCAGTTTACCCGGGACTAGTTCAGATACG. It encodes CASSLPGTSSDT. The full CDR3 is CASSLPGTSSDTQYF.